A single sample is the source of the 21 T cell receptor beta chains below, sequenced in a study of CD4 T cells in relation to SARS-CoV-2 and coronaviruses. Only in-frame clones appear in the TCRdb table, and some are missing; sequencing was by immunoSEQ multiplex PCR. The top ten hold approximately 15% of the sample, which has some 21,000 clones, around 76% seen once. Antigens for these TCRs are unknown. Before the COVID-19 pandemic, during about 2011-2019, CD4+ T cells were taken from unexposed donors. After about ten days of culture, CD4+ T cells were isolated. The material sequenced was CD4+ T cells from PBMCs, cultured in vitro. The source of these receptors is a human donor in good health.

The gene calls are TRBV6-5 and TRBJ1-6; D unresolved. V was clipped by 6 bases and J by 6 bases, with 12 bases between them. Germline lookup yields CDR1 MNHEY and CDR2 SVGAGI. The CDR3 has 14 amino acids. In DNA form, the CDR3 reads TGTGCCAGCAGACGCCGGGAGGCTAATTCACCCCTCCACTTT. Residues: CASRRREANSPLHF.

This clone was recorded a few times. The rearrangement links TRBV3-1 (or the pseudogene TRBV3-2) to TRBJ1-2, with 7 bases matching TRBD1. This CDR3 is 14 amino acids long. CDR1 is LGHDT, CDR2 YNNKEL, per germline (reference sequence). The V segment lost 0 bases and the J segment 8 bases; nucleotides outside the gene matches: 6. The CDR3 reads CASSQDSGTEGYTF. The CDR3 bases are TGTGCCAGCAGCCAAGATTCCGGGACAGAAGGCTACACCTTC.

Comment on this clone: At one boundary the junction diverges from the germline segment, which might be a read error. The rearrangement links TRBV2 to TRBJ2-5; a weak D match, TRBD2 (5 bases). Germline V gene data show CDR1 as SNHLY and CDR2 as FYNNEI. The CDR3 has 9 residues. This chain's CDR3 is CASSESGNF. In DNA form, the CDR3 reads TGTGCCAGCAGTGAATCCGGGAACTTC.

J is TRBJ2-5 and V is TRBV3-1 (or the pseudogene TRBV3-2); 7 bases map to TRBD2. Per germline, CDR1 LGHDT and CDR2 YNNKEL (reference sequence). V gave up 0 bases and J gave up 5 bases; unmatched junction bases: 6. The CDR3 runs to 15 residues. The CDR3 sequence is CASSQDFTGGETQYF. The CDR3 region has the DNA TGTGCCAGCAGCCAAGATTTTACGGGAGGTGAGACCCAGTACTTC.

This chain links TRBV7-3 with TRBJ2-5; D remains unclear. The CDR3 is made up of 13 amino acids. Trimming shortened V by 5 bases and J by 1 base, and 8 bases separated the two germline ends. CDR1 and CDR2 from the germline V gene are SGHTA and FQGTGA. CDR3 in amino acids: CASSVHPQETQYF. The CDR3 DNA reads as TGTGCCAGCAGCGTACACCCCCAAGAGACCCAGTACTTC.

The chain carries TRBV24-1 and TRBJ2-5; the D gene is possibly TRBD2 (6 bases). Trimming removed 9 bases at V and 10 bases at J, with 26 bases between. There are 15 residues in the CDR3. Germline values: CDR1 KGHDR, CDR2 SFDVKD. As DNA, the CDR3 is TGTGCCACCTCCTTGGGGACTGCGACAGTAGCGAACCAGTACTTC. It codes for CATSLGTATVANQYF.

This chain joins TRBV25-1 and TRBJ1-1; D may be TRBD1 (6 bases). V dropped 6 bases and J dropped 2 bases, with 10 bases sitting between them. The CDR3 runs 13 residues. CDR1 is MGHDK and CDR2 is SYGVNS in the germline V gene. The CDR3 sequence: CASRRGHNTEAFF. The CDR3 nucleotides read TGTGCCAGCAGAAGGGGACACAACACTGAAGCTTTCTTT.

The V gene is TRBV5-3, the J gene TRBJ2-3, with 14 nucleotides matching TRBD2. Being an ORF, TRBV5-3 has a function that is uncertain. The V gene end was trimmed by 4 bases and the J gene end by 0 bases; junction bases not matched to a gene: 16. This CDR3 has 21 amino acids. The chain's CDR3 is CARSIPGLAGVLLLSTDTQYF. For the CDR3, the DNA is TGTGCCAGAAGCATCCCGGGACTAGCGGGAGTTCTGCTCCTGAGCACAGATACGCAGTATTTT.

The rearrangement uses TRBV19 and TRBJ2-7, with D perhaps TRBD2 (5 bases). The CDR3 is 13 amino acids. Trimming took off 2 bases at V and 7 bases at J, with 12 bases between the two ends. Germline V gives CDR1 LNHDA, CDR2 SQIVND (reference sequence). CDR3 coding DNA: TGTGCCAGTAGTATAAGAGGGTCGCGAGAGCAGTACTTC. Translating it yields CASSIRGSREQYF.

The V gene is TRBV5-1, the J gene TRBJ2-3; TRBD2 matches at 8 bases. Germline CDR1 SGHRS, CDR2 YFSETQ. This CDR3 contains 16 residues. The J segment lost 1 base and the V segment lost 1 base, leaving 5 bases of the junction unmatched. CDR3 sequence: CASSLSLTSGTDTQYF. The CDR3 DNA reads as TGCGCCAGCAGCTTGTCGCTGACTAGCGGCACAGATACGCAGTATTTT.

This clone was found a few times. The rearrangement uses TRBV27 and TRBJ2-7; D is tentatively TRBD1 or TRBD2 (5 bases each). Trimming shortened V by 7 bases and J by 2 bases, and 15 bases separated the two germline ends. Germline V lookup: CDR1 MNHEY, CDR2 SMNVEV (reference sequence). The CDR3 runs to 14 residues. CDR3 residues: CASNTGRGAYEQYF. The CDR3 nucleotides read TGTGCCAGCAACACAGGACGGGGCGCCTACGAGCAGTACTTC.

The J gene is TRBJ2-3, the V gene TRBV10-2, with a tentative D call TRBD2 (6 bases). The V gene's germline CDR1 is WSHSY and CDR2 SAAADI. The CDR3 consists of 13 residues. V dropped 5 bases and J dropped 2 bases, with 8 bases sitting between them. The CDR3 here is CASSTGVTDTQYF. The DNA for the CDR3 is TGCGCCAGCAGTACGGGGGTCACAGATACGCAGTATTTT.

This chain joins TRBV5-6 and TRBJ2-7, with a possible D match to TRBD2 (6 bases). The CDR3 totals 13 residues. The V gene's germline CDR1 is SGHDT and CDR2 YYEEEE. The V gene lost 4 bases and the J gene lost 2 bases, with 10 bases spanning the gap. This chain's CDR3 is CASSGGVTYEQYF. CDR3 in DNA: TGTGCCAGCAGCGGAGGGGTCACCTACGAGCAGTACTTC.

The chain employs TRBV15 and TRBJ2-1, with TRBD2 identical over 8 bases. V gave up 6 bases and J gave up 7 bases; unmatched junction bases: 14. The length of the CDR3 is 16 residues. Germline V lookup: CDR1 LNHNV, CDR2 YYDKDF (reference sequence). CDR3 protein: CATSLRAGDIINEQFF. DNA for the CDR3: TGTGCCACCAGTCTCAGAGCGGGAGACATTATAAATGAGCAGTTCTTC.

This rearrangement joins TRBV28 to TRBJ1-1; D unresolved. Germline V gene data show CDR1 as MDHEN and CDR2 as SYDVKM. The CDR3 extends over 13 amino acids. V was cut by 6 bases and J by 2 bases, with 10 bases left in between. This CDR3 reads CASSPRLNTEAFF. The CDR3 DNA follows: TGTGCCAGCAGCCCTAGACTTAACACTGAAGCTTTCTTT.

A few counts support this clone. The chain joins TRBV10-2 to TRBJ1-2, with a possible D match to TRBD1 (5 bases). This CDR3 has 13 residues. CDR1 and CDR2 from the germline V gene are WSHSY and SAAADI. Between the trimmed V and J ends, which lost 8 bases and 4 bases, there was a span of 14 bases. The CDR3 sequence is CASHDQGRYGYTF. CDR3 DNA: TGCGCCAGCCATGACCAGGGACGCTATGGCTACACCTTC.

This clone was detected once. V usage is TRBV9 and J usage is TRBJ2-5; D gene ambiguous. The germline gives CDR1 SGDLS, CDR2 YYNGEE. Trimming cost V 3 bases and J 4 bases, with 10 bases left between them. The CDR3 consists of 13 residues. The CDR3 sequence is CASSALNRETQYF. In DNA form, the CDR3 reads TGTGCCAGCAGCGCCCTAAACAGAGAGACCCAGTACTTC. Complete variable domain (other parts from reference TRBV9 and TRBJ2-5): DSGVTQTPKHLITATGQRVTLRCSPRSGDLSVYWYQQSLDQGLQFLIQYYNGEERAKGNILERFSAQQFPDLHSELNLSSLELGDSALYFCASSALNRETQYFGPGTRLLVL.

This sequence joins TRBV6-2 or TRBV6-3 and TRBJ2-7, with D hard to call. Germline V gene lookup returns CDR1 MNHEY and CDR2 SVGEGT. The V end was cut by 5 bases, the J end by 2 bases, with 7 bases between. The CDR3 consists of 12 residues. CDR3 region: CASSKGPYEQYF. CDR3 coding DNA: TGTGCCAGCAGTAAGGGCCCCTACGAGCAGTACTTC.

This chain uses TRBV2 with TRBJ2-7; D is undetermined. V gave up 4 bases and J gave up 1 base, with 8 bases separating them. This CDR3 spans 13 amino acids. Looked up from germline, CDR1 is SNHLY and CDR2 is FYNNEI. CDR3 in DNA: TGTGCCAGCAGTGCGTCCAGATCCTACGAGCAGTACTTC. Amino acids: CASSASRSYEQYF.

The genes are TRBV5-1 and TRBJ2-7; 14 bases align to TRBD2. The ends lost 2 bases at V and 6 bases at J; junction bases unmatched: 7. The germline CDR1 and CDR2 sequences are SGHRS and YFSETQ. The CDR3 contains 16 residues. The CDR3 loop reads CASSFRLAGGGGEQYF. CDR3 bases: TGCGCCAGCAGCTTCCGACTAGCGGGAGGGGGCGGCGAGCAGTACTTC.

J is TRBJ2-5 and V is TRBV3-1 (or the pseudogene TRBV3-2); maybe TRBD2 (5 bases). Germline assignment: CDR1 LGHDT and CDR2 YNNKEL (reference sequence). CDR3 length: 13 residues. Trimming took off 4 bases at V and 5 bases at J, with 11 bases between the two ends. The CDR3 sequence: CASSRLAGETQYF. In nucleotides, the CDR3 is TGTGCCAGCAGCCGGCTAGCTGGGGAGACCCAGTACTTC.